The T cell receptor beta chain described here comes from a study of cytomegalovirus exposure and HLA in healthy donors. Study conclusions and caveats: An analysis that came later showed most CMV-associated TCR beta chains appearing HLA-restricted.

Deletions cut 8 bases from V and 9 bases from J, with 11 bases between. The CDR3 runs to 10 residues. CDR1 is MDHEN and CDR2 is SYDVKM in the germline V gene. As to this clone: Its target is not known.

The PCR was carried out with 60 Vbeta primers and 13 Jbeta primers. Clones were read by immunoSEQ multiplex PCR, and TCRdb kept only the in-frame ones, dropping some. The table for this sample gives 95,000 to 110,000 clones. The rearrangement links TRBV28 to TRBJ2-7, with D unresolved. The TCR was taken from a man in his forties in good health and CMV-seronegative. The specimen was PBMCs. This chain's CDR3 is CASGPVLQYF. The CDR3 DNA reads as TGTGCCAGCGGTCCGGTTCTGCAGTACTTC.